These 25 T cell receptor beta chains originate from one sample sequenced in a study of blood T cell repertoires in COVID-19. Profiling relied on immunoSEQ multiplex PCR, and the TCRdb table lists in-frame clones only, not all of them. The sample records about 140,000 clones, 79% being singletons. The sample comprised peripheral blood. The receptors derive from a man aged 45 to 65 with active or convalescent COVID-19.

This clone has only one observation. The V call is TRBV11-2, the J call TRBJ1-1, with TRBD1 as a possible D gene (5 bases). The V end was cut by 1 base, the J end by 2 bases, with 5 bases between. Per germline, CDR1 SGHAT and CDR2 FQNNGV. This CDR3 is built from 13 residues. The CDR3 loop is CASSLGTNTEAFF. The CDR3 nucleotides read TGTGCCAGCAGCTTAGGGACAAACACTGAAGCTTTCTTT.

J is TRBJ2-1 and V is TRBV6-5, with D perhaps matching TRBD1 (5 bases). The CDR3 contains 15 residues. Germline values: CDR1 MNHEY, CDR2 SVGAGI. The V gene lost 0 bases and the J gene lost 8 bases, with 14 bases spanning the gap. CDR3 coding DNA: TGTGCCAGCAGTTACTCTCCAGGGATGGTCGATGAGCAGTTCTTC. It codes for CASSYSPGMVDEQFF.

The V and J genes are TRBV12-3 or TRBV12-4 and TRBJ1-6, with no clear D. V lost 7 bases and J 7 bases, leaving 11 bases between the germline ends. The CDR3 is 13 amino acids. The CDR3 DNA is TGTGCCAGCACGGGGAGCCTAAATTCACCCCTCCACTTT. Protein sequence: CASTGSLNSPLHF.

The chain couples TRBV15 to TRBJ2-1; the match to TRBD2 covers 12 bases. The V and J ends lost 1 base and 7 bases, in that order; junction bases with no gene match: 2. CDR3 length: 15 residues. Germline V gives CDR1 LNHNV, CDR2 YYDKDF (reference sequence). The CDR3 protein is CATSRGTSGGNEQFF. CDR3 nucleotide sequence: TGTGCCACCAGCAGAGGTACTAGCGGGGGGAATGAGCAGTTCTTC. Combining the CDR3 with reference TRBV15 and TRBJ2-1 gives the whole variable domain DAMVIQNPRYQVTQFGKPVTLSCSQTLNHNVMYWYQQKSSQAPKLLFHYYDKDFNNEADTPDNFQSRRPNTSFCFLDIRSPGLGDTAMYLCATSRGTSGGNEQFFGPGTRLTVL.

The J gene is TRBJ2-3, the V gene TRBV25-1; TRBD2 aligns across 12 bases. After removal of 9 bases from V and 4 bases from J, the junction contained 5 bases not matched to a gene. The germline gives CDR1 MGHDK, CDR2 SYGVNS. This CDR3 is built from 14 residues. The CDR3 coding sequence is TGTGCCAGTCGTCTAGCGGGAGGGTCAGATACGCAGTATTTT. Amino acids: CASRLAGGSDTQYF.

The rearrangement uses TRBV4-1 and TRBJ1-1; D may be TRBD1 (5 bases). Trimming removed 3 bases from V and 2 bases from J, with 13 bases in between. Germline lookup yields CDR1 MGHRA and CDR2 YSYEKL. The CDR3 length is 15 residues. The CDR3 region is CASSHPGGGNTEAFF. CDR3 nucleotides: TGCGCCAGCAGCCACCCCGGGGGAGGTAACACTGAAGCTTTCTTT.

CDR3 sequence reads: CASSWGVGEQYF. In DNA form, the CDR3 reads TGTGCCAGCAGCTGGGGGGTCGGCGAGCAGTACTTC. The V and J genes are TRBV11-3 and TRBJ2-7, with D maybe TRBD2 (6 bases). Trimming took off 4 bases at V and 6 bases at J, with 10 bases between the two ends. CDR3 length: 12 residues. The germline V gene has CDR1 SGHNT and CDR2 YENEEA. Full variable domain (missing parts from reference TRBV11-3 and TRBJ2-7): EAGVVQSPRYKIIEKKQPVAFWCNPISGHNTLYWYLQNLGQGPELLIRYENEEAVDDSQLPKDRFSAERLKGVDSTLKIQPAELGDSAVYLCASSWGVGEQYFGPGTRLTVT.

This clone was picked up a small number of times. The chain has TRBV24-1 and TRBJ2-1; 9 bases match TRBD2. CDR1 is KGHDR and CDR2 is SFDVKD in the germline V gene. The CDR3 is made up of 14 amino acids. Losses at the gene ends were 4 bases for V and 10 bases for J; bases not matched to a gene: 7. CDR3 nucleotide sequence: TGTGCCACCAGTGAGTTGGGACTAGCCAGCGAGCAGTTCTTC. This translates into CATSELGLASEQFF.

The J gene is TRBJ2-5, the V gene TRBV24-1; 11 positions agree with TRBD1. CDR3 size: 16 residues. The trim removed 4 bases at V and 5 bases at J, leaving 8 bases unmatched. CDR1 is KGHDR and CDR2 is SFDVKD in the germline V gene. The CDR3 DNA reads as TGTGCCACCAGTGACCGGGACAGGGGGGCATGGGAGACCCAGTACTTC. Translated: CATSDRDRGAWETQYF.

The V call is TRBV7-8, the J call TRBJ2-7, with 11 bases matching TRBD2. V trimming: 0 bases; J trimming: 5 bases; junction bases outside the gene matches: 3. The germline CDR1 and CDR2 sequences are SGHVS and FQNEAQ. CDR3 length: 15 amino acids. The DNA for the CDR3 is TGTGCCAGCAGCTTAGCGCTAGCGGGAGGCAACGAGCAGTACTTC. Its translation is CASSLALAGGNEQYF.

V and J are TRBV28 and TRBJ2-7, with 8 bases matching TRBD1. V was clipped by 3 bases and J by 1 base; unmatched bases: 8. Germline CDR1 MDHEN, CDR2 SYDVKM. The CDR3 covers 16 residues. CDR3 protein: CASSFPFGTGSYEQYF. In DNA form, the CDR3 reads TGTGCCAGCAGTTTCCCTTTCGGGACAGGATCCTACGAGCAGTACTTC.

The V and J genes are TRBV28 and TRBJ2-3; 9 nucleotides line up with TRBD2. With V trimmed by 3 bases and J by 2 bases, 6 bases remained unmatched. The CDR3 has 16 residues. Per the germline V gene, CDR1 is MDHEN and CDR2 is SYDVKM. The CDR3 nucleotides are TGTGCCAGCAGTTTTGGGCTAGCGGGGAACACAGATACGCAGTATTTT. This encodes CASSFGLAGNTDTQYF.

Regarding this clone: One junction end does not reproduce the germline sequence, and a read error may be involved. The chain couples TRBV7-9 to TRBJ2-1; 9 bases match TRBD1. This CDR3 has 13 amino acids. The germline gives CDR1 SEHNR, CDR2 FQNEAQ (reference sequence). CDR3 sequence reads: CASSLGAGQGALF. CDR3 DNA: TGTGCCAGCAGCTTAGGGGCGGGACAGGGTGCGCTCTTC.

J is TRBJ1-1 and V is TRBV14, with 8 bases that match TRBD1. V gave up 4 bases and J gave up 4 bases; unmatched junction bases: 11. Germline CDR1 and CDR2: SGHDN and FVKESK. The CDR3 covers 16 residues. The CDR3 coding sequence is TGTGCCAGCAGCCGACAGGGGCCGTCCCGGGCCACTGAAGCTTTCTTT. This gives the protein CASSRQGPSRATEAFF.

This chain connects TRBV19 to TRBJ1-5; 9 bases align to TRBD1. Germline values: CDR1 LNHDA, CDR2 SQIVND (reference sequence). V dropped 0 bases and J dropped 7; count of bases not matched to a gene: 4. This CDR3 contains 15 residues. The CDR3 sequence is CASSIEDRGWQPQHF. The DNA for the CDR3 is TGTGCCAGTAGTATAGAAGACAGGGGGTGGCAGCCCCAGCATTTT.

The CDR3 bases are TGTGCCAGCAGTTTAGAGCTGGGGGCGGGGGGGGAGACCCAGTACTTC. Protein sequence: CASSLELGAGGETQYF. This chain links TRBV28 with TRBJ2-5; 9 bases match TRBD2. Trimming removed 2 bases from V and 5 bases from J; junction bases left unmatched: 9. CDR3 size: 16 residues. Germline V gene lookup returns CDR1 MDHEN and CDR2 SYDVKM.

The CDR3, as DNA: TGTGCCATCAGTGGTCTGCTAGCTAACTATGGCTACACCTTC. This codes for CAISGLLANYGYTF. The chain uses TRBV10-3 and TRBJ1-2, with D uncertain. Trimming removed 4 bases at V and 0 bases at J, with 9 bases between. The CDR3 contains 14 residues. Germline assignment: CDR1 ENHRY and CDR2 SYGVKD.

The chain combines TRBV27 with TRBJ2-1; 9 bases fit TRBD2. The CDR3 consists of 16 residues. V shed 0 bases and J 12 bases; nucleotides not matched to a gene: 12. Germline V gene lookup returns CDR1 MNHEY and CDR2 SMNVEV (reference sequence). DNA for the CDR3: TGTGCCAGCAGTTTATCGGGAACTAGCGGGTACATCGGGCAGTTCTTC. Protein product: CASSLSGTSGYIGQFF.

This sequence joins TRBV29-1 and TRBJ2-1; no definite D call. This CDR3 is built from 16 residues. V was clipped by 7 bases and J by 2 bases, with 21 bases between them. Germline assignment: CDR1 SQVTM and CDR2 ANQGSEA. The CDR3 region has the DNA TGCAGCGCACTCCAAGTTGGGCCCGATACCTACAATGAGCAGTTCTTC. Amino acid sequence: CSALQVGPDTYNEQFF.

The V gene is TRBV10-1, the J gene TRBJ2-1, with a tentative D call TRBD2 (6 bases). Germline assignment: CDR1 WNHNN and CDR2 SYGVQD (reference sequence). Trimming cost V 4 bases and J 7 bases, with 8 bases left between them. The CDR3 is made up of 12 amino acids. The CDR3 reads CASSALANEQFF. The CDR3 DNA is TGCGCCAGCAGTGCTCTAGCGAATGAGCAGTTCTTC.

This clone was seen more than once but under ten times. The rearrangement uses TRBV28 and TRBJ1-5, with D possibly TRBD1 on 5 matching bases. V lost 5 bases, J lost 6 bases, and 14 bases lay in between. The CDR3 is made up of 14 amino acids. CDR1 and CDR2 (germline): MDHEN, SYDVKM. CDR3 nucleotide sequence: TGTGCCAGCAGTCTGACAGCTTTTGGTCAGCCCCAGCATTTT. Residues: CASSLTAFGQPQHF.

This clone was found once. The chain is built from TRBV5-1 and TRBJ2-5; 12 bases match TRBD2. Germline V gives CDR1 SGHRS, CDR2 YFSETQ. CDR3 length: 17 residues. Unmatched junction bases numbered 8, after V lost 4 bases and J lost 1 base. CDR3 sequence (DNA): TGCGCCAGCAGCGAGGGACTAGCGGGTGTCACCCAAGAGACCCAGTACTTC. It specifies CASSEGLAGVTQETQYF.

The V call is TRBV3-1 (or the pseudogene TRBV3-2), the J call TRBJ1-5; D is unresolved. The germline CDR1 and CDR2 sequences are LGHDT and YNNKEL (reference sequence). Trimming shortened V by 0 bases and J by 5 bases, and 5 bases separated the two germline ends. This CDR3 has 13 residues. The CDR3 here is CASSQDRDQPQHF. In nucleotides, the CDR3 is TGTGCCAGCAGCCAAGATCGGGATCAGCCCCAGCATTTT.

In this sample, this clone turned up a few times. CDR3 protein: CATSSAFGTLNTGELFF. In DNA form, the CDR3 reads TGTGCCACCAGCAGCGCCTTCGGGACATTGAACACCGGGGAGCTGTTTTTT. The chain recombines TRBV15 with TRBJ2-2, with D possibly TRBD1 on 6 matching bases. Trimming stripped 3 bases from V and 1 base from J, with 15 bases between. The germline V gene has CDR1 LNHNV and CDR2 YYDKDF (reference sequence). The CDR3 length is 17 residues.

The rearrangement uses TRBV27 and TRBJ1-2, with 8 positions matching TRBD1. This CDR3 is 15 amino acids long. The V segment lost 2 bases and the J segment 7 bases; nucleotides outside the gene matches: 9. Germline V gives CDR1 MNHEY, CDR2 SMNVEV (reference sequence). In DNA form, the CDR3 reads TGTGCCAGCAGTTTAAGTTGGACAGGGATGGGTGGCTACACCTTC. It is translated as CASSLSWTGMGGYTF.